Below, 20 T cell receptor beta chains from the same sample are listed, as sequenced in a study of neurological immune-mediated disorders (dated 2019 in TCRdb). The library was produced with 5' RACE. Sequencing instrument: Illumina HiSeq 2500. The raw public reads went through TCRdb reprocessing: fastp at Q25, MiXCR clone calling, in-frame beta chains kept. When rows share a CDR3 protein, they turn into one entry using the most common DNA and genes. The sample table shows tens of thousands of distinct CDR3 sequences, and 4% are seen once. The ten largest clones represent about 2% of the sample. Sequenced material: CD4+ T cells from blood. These receptors were collected from a woman aged 40 to 50 with multiple sclerosis.

In this sample, this clonotype turned up many times. This chain joins TRBV5-1 and TRBJ1-3; D is ambiguous. The V gene's germline CDR1 is SGHRS and CDR2 YFSETQ. V was pared by 4 bases and J by 0 bases, with 8 bases between. This CDR3 is built from 14 residues. The DNA for the CDR3 is TGCGCCAGCAGCCCGACATTCTCTGGAAACACCATATATTTT. Its translation: CASSPTFSGNTIYF.

Ten or more counts support this clonotype. The chain combines TRBV5-1 with TRBJ2-7; TRBD2 is a possible D gene (6 bases). CDR3 length: 16 residues. The germline gives CDR1 SGHRS, CDR2 YFSETQ. Trimming left V 1 base short and J 2 bases short, with 16 bases between. The CDR3 DNA reads as TGCGCCAGCAGCTTGTCGGGACTGGGAAATGCCTACGAGCAGTACTTC. Translation gives CASSLSGLGNAYEQYF.

At least ten counts were recorded for this clonotype. The chain carries TRBV5-1 and TRBJ2-2, with 7 bases that match TRBD1. Germline V gene data show CDR1 as SGHRS and CDR2 as YFSETQ. J gave up 5 bases and V 4 bases, and 11 bases lay outside the gene matches. The CDR3 is made up of 16 amino acids. The CDR3 sequence: CASSVRQGGLTGELFF. DNA of the CDR3: TGCGCCAGCAGCGTTAGACAGGGCGGGCTAACCGGGGAGCTGTTTTTT.

This clonotype occurred many times. The chain has TRBV11-2 and TRBJ1-2, with D tentatively TRBD1 (6 bases). The CDR3 is 16 amino acids. V lost 4 bases and J lost 8, with 23 bases in between. Germline CDR1 and CDR2: SGHAT and FQNNGV. CDR3 protein: CASSSVRGKLEEGYTF. The DNA of the CDR3 is TGTGCCAGCAGCTCCGTCAGGGGCAAGCTTGAAGAGGGCTACACCTTC.

V and J are TRBV5-5 and TRBJ1-1; no reliable D call. Germline CDR1 is SGHKS and CDR2 is YYEKEE (reference sequence). This CDR3 comprises 15 residues. V was pared by 2 bases and J by 0 bases, with 11 bases between. CDR3 loop: CASSFWEGVNTEAFF. The CDR3 nucleotides are TGTGCCAGCAGCTTCTGGGAGGGAGTGAACACTGAAGCTTTCTTT.

The gene calls are TRBV19 and TRBJ2-1, with D unclear. V lost 1 base and J lost 9, with 13 bases in between. The CDR3 length is 14 residues. Germline lookup yields CDR1 LNHDA and CDR2 SQIVND (reference sequence). Here the CDR3 reads CASSIGQVLGEQFF. The DNA of the CDR3 is TGTGCCAGTAGTATAGGGCAGGTACTTGGTGAGCAGTTCTTC.

This clonotype was counted many times. The J gene is TRBJ2-3, the V gene TRBV20-1; the D is unclear. This CDR3 is 13 amino acids long. Germline V gene sequence: CDR1 DFQATT, CDR2 SNEGSKA (reference sequence). CDR3 sequence (DNA): TGCATGCCCCGAGTTGGGCTCACAGATACGCAGTATTTT. Its translation: CMPRVGLTDTQYF.

This clonotype was counted at least ten times. This chain uses TRBV7-9 with TRBJ2-3; D not certain. CDR1 SEHNR and CDR2 FQNEAQ come from the germline V gene (reference sequence). There are 12 residues in the CDR3. V was trimmed by 5 bases and J by 0 bases, leaving 3 bases between them. The CDR3 sequence: CASSASTDTQYF. DNA for the CDR3: TGTGCCAGCAGCGCTAGCACAGATACGCAGTATTTT. The full variable domain, its missing parts supplied by reference TRBV7-9 and TRBJ2-3, is DTGVSQNPRHKITKRGQNVTFRCDPISEHNRLYWYRQTLGQGPEFLTYFQNEAQLEKSRLLSDRFSAERPKGSFSTLEIQRTEQGDSAMYLCASSASTDTQYFGPGTRLTVL.

There are many counts of this clonotype. This chain links TRBV20-1 with TRBJ2-7; 10 positions match TRBD1. This CDR3 is 13 amino acids long. The germline gives CDR1 DFQATT, CDR2 SNEGSKA (reference sequence). The V and J ends lost 3 bases and 2 bases, in that order; junction bases with no gene match: 1. The chain's CDR3 is CSARDRGTYEQYF. The CDR3 nucleotides read TGCAGTGCTAGGGACAGGGGGACCTACGAGCAGTACTTC.

This clonotype appeared a few times. The V call is TRBV12-3 or TRBV12-4, the J call TRBJ1-4; D is possibly TRBD1 (6 bases). This CDR3 is 14 amino acids long. V dropped 4 bases and J dropped 2 bases, with 8 bases sitting between them. This CDR3 reads CASSSQGTNEKLFF. Here the CDR3 DNA reads TGTGCCAGCAGTTCCCAGGGGACTAATGAAAAACTGTTTTTT.

This clonotype has ten or more counts. The genes are TRBV5-1 and TRBJ1-1; 11 bases align to TRBD1. This CDR3 region has 16 residues. V trimming: 4 bases; J trimming: 3 bases; junction bases outside the gene matches: 8. The germline CDR1 and CDR2 sequences are SGHRS and YFSETQ. CDR3: CASSPTDRGHHTEAFF. Written as DNA, the CDR3 is TGCGCCAGCAGCCCCACGGACAGGGGGCATCACACTGAAGCTTTCTTT.

Comment on this clonotype: This could be a read error, since a much larger clone is one nucleotide away. J is TRBJ2-3 and V is TRBV3-1; 8 bases align to TRBD1. Germline CDR1 and CDR2: LGHDT and YNNKEL (reference sequence). The CDR3 is 14 amino acids. The CDR3 spells CASSQGQGADTRYF. The CDR3 DNA is TGTGCCAGCAGCCAAGGCCAGGGGGCGGATACGCGGTATTTT.

This clonotype was picked up many times. The chain couples TRBV4-1 to TRBJ1-5, with D tentatively TRBD1 (6 bases). The germline gives CDR1 MGHRA, CDR2 YSYEKL. Trimming left V 4 bases short and J 6 bases short, with 13 bases between. This CDR3 spans 14 amino acids. Written as DNA, the CDR3 is TGCGCCAGCAGCCCGACAGGACTTGGTCAGCCCCAGCATTTT. Encoded protein: CASSPTGLGQPQHF.

This clonotype was picked up many times. The V call is TRBV5-1, the J call TRBJ1-2; unclear D gene. V was shortened by 0 bases and J by 0 bases, with 6 bases between the two germline ends. CDR1 and CDR2 (germline): SGHRS, YFSETQ. The CDR3 is 14 amino acids. CDR3 sequence reads: CASSLDTSNYGYTF. CDR3 DNA: TGCGCCAGCAGCTTGGATACTTCTAACTATGGCTACACCTTC.

Many counts were recorded for this clonotype. The chain employs TRBV29-1 and TRBJ2-7; 10 nucleotides line up with TRBD1. The V and J ends lost 5 bases and 2 bases, in that order; junction bases with no gene match: 3. Germline CDR1 is SQVTM and CDR2 is ANQGSEA. This CDR3 is built from 13 residues. The CDR3 DNA follows: TGCAGCGTTCGGACAGGGGGAGCCTACGAGCAGTACTTC. Amino acids: CSVRTGGAYEQYF.

This clonotype was detected many times. This rearrangement joins TRBV5-1 to TRBJ2-2; D uncertain. Germline V CDR1 and CDR2: SGHRS, YFSETQ. Trimming took off 5 bases at V and 0 bases at J, with 8 bases between the two ends. CDR3 length: 14 amino acids. The CDR3 is CASRHGSNTGELFF. The CDR3 DNA reads TGCGCCAGCAGACACGGCTCGAACACCGGGGAGCTGTTTTTT.

In its sample, this clonotype was seen a few times. The rearrangement joins TRBV18 to TRBJ2-7; tentatively, D is TRBD1 (6 bases). Germline V gene data show CDR1 as KGHSH and CDR2 as LQKENI. Between the trimmed V and J ends, which lost 1 base and 6 bases, there was a span of 16 bases. This CDR3 is 15 amino acids long. CDR3: CASSPRALTGSEQYF. The CDR3 DNA sequence: TGTGCCAGCTCACCACGGGCCCTTACAGGGTCCGAGCAGTACTTC.

This clonotype was counted ten times or more. The chain joins TRBV5-1 to TRBJ2-1; 11 bases align to TRBD2. CDR3 length: 17 residues. CDR1 SGHRS and CDR2 YFSETQ come from the germline V gene. V lost 3 bases and J lost 2; bases outside the gene matches: 7. The CDR3 coding sequence is TGCGCCAGCAGCTCTCTCTTAGCGGGGGGGCCCTACAATGAGCAGTTCTTC. Translated, it gives CASSSLLAGGPYNEQFF. The complete variable domain, with remaining parts taken from reference TRBV5-1 and TRBJ2-1, reads KAGVTQTPRYLIKTRGQQVTLSCSPISGHRSVSWYQQTPGQGLQFLFEYFSETQRNKGNFPGRFSGRQFSNSRSEMNVSTLELGDSALYLCASSSLLAGGPYNEQFFGPGTRLTVL.

Many counts were recorded for this clonotype. This chain joins TRBV5-1 and TRBJ2-5, with 9 bases that match TRBD1. The V segment lost 4 bases and the J segment 1 base; nucleotides outside the gene matches: 5. This CDR3 is 15 amino acids long. Germline V lookup: CDR1 SGHRS, CDR2 YFSETQ. CDR3 sequence: CASSKGQGGQETQYF. The CDR3, as DNA: TGCGCCAGCAGCAAGGGACAGGGTGGCCAAGAGACCCAGTACTTC.

V usage is TRBV9 and J usage is TRBJ2-3; 7 bases are a match to TRBD2. The CDR3 has 16 residues. V lost 0 bases, J lost 3 bases, and 7 bases stayed unmatched. Germline V gene lookup returns CDR1 SGDLS and CDR2 YYNGEE. The CDR3 loop reads CASSVAWPSGTDTQYF. CDR3 nucleotides: TGTGCCAGCAGCGTAGCTTGGCCTAGCGGAACAGATACGCAGTATTTT.